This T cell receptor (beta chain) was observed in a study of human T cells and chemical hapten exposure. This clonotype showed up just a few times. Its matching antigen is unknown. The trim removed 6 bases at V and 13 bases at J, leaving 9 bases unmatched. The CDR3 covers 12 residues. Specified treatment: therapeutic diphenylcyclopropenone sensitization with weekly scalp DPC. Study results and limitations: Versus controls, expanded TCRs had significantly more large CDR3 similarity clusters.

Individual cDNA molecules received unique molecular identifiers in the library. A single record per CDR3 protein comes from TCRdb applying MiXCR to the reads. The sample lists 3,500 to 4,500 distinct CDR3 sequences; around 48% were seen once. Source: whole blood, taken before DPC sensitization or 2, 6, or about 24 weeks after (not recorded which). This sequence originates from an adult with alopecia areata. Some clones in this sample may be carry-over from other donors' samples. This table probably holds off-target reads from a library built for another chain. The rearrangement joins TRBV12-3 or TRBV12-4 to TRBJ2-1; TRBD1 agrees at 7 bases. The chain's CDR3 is CASSTDRASQFF. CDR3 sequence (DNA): TGTGCCAGCAGCACCGACAGGGCGTCCCAGTTCTTC.